The clone carrying this T cell receptor beta chain appeared a few times. The data derive from a study of immune characterization of retroperitoneal liposarcoma. TCRdb analysed the PCR reads with MiXCR anew, one entry per CDR3 protein. This table has more than 8,000 distinct CDR3 sequences, around 30% appearing once. Looked up from germline, CDR1 is SGHDT and CDR2 is YYEEEE. The CDR3 runs to 11 residues. The sample was tumor tissue. This receptor was identified in a male donor with retroperitoneal liposarcoma. The V gene is TRBV5-6, the J gene TRBJ2-5, with no clear D. The end of the DNA aligns better with TRBJ2-1, so the J call may be wrong. CDR3 nucleotides: TGTGCCAGCAGCTCCCAAGAGACCCAGTTCTTC. The encoded protein is CASSSQETQFF.